What follows are 23 T cell receptor beta chains derived from one specimen sequenced in a study of cytomegalovirus exposure and HLA in healthy donors. Using immunoSEQ multiplex PCR, the repertoire was profiled, and TCRdb retains in-frame clones only, with some absent. The sample includes 300,000 to 450,000 clones, 80% to 90% seen only once; the top ten take 0.83%. Material for sequencing was PBMCs. Receptors were obtained from a woman under 30 in good health and CMV-seronegative.

The J gene is TRBJ2-3, the V gene TRBV6-5; a weak D match, TRBD2 (6 bases). The CDR3 has 13 amino acids. Trimming pared 4 bases from V and 6 bases from J, leaving 11 bases between. Germline assignment: CDR1 MNHEY and CDR2 SVGAGI. CDR3 residues: CASSWDFLDTQYF. CDR3 sequence (DNA): TGTGCCAGCAGTTGGGACTTCTTGGATACGCAGTATTTT.

The rearrangement uses TRBV15 and TRBJ2-7; 13 positions agree with TRBD2. The germline V gene has CDR1 LNHNV and CDR2 YYDKDF (reference sequence). This CDR3 spans 18 amino acids. J gave up 2 bases and V 2 bases, and 9 bases lay outside the gene matches. The CDR3 loop reads CATSRLTRTSGGPYEQYF. In nucleotides, the CDR3 is TGTGCCACCAGCAGACTCACCCGGACTAGCGGGGGACCCTACGAGCAGTACTTC.

This clone was seen a single time. The V gene is TRBV4-2, the J gene TRBJ2-7; 7 bases agree with TRBD2. The CDR3 consists of 15 residues. V was clipped by 3 bases and J by 2 bases; unmatched bases: 7. Germline V gene sequence: CDR1 LGHNA, CDR2 YNFKEQ. The CDR3 DNA reads TGTGCCAGCAGCCACCTGTGGGGGACTACCTACGAGCAGTACTTC. Protein product: CASSHLWGTTYEQYF.

The chain joins TRBV6-1 to TRBJ1-5, with 7 bases identical to TRBD1. Per the germline V gene, CDR1 is MNHNS and CDR2 is SASEGT. There are 13 residues in the CDR3. Trimming at V came to 8 bases and at J to 8 bases, leaving 9 bases not matched to a gene. CDR3 region: CASWDRPGKPQHF. The CDR3 nucleotides are TGTGCCAGCTGGGACAGACCGGGGAAGCCCCAGCATTTT.

The chain combines TRBV19 with TRBJ1-2; D might be TRBD1 (6 bases). The CDR3 runs to 16 residues. The germline gives CDR1 LNHDA, CDR2 SQIVND (reference sequence). V shed 3 bases and J shed 5 bases, with 19 bases lying between them. The CDR3 loop is CASSIVGAPPGYGYTF. In DNA form, the CDR3 reads TGTGCCAGTAGTATTGTGGGGGCCCCACCCGGATATGGCTACACCTTC.

This chain uses TRBV7-9 with TRBJ2-6; D might be TRBD1 (6 bases). V gave up 3 bases and J gave up 2 bases, with 8 bases separating them. Germline V gene sequence: CDR1 SEHNR, CDR2 FQNEAQ (reference sequence). The CDR3 covers 15 residues. DNA of the CDR3: TGTGCCAGCAGCTTTCCAGGGGCTGGGGCCAACGTCCTGACTTTC. Its protein product is CASSFPGAGANVLTF.

In its sample, this clone was seen a few times. The chain recombines TRBV19 with TRBJ1-1; no clear D gene. Trimming cost V 5 bases and J 5 bases, with 18 bases left between them. Germline CDR1 reads LNHDA; CDR2 reads SQIVND (reference sequence). The CDR3 runs 15 residues. The CDR3 is CASSVPLRSGTEAFF. CDR3 DNA sequence: TGTGCCAGTAGTGTTCCCCTTAGGTCGGGAACTGAAGCTTTCTTT.

The chain links TRBV6-1 to TRBJ2-7, with no clear D. The germline V and J ends were trimmed by 2 bases and 2 bases, with 10 bases remaining between them. Germline CDR1 and CDR2: MNHNS and SASEGT. CDR3 size: 14 residues. CDR3 loop: CASSEMAGPYEQYF. The CDR3 DNA follows: TGTGCCAGCAGTGAAATGGCAGGCCCCTACGAGCAGTACTTC.

The V gene is TRBV6-1, the J gene TRBJ1-3; the D is unclear. The germline V and J ends were trimmed by 2 bases and 1 base, with 12 bases remaining between them. The CDR3 consists of 16 residues. Germline V gives CDR1 MNHNS, CDR2 SASEGT. CDR3 DNA: TGTGCCAGCAGTGAATCCGGGTTATTTTCTGGAAACACCATATATTTT. This gives the protein CASSESGLFSGNTIYF.

The chain employs TRBV5-4 and TRBJ2-7; tentatively, D is TRBD2 (6 bases). With 0 bases removed from V and 6 bases from J, the gap between germline ends came to 13 bases. Germline V lookup: CDR1 SGHNT, CDR2 YYREEE (reference sequence). CDR3 size: 14 residues. CDR3 bases: TGTGCCAGCAGCTTGGAACTCCTCGGGGGCGAGCAGTACTTC. It translates to CASSLELLGGEQYF. The full variable domain, in which reference TRBV5-4 and TRBJ2-7 provide the parts outside the CDR3, is ETGVTQSPTHLIKTRGQQVTLRCSSQSGHNTVSWYQQALGQGPQFIFQYYREEENGRGNFPPRFSGLQFPNYSSELNVNALELDDSALYLCASSLELLGGEQYFGPGTRLTVT.

Comments on this clone: Other DNA variants within this sample encode the same CDR3. This chain links TRBV28 with TRBJ1-5; D remains ambiguous. The germline V gene has CDR1 MDHEN and CDR2 SYDVKM. The CDR3 is made up of 13 amino acids. V dropped 6 bases and J dropped 2 bases, with 8 bases sitting between them. This CDR3 reads CASRLARNQPQHF. The CDR3, as DNA: TGTGCCAGCAGACTAGCCCGCAATCAGCCCCAGCATTTT.

This sequence joins TRBV11-2 and TRBJ1-3, with unresolved D. CDR3 length equals 12 residues. The germline V gene has CDR1 SGHAT and CDR2 FQNNGV. The germline V and J ends were trimmed by 1 base and 5 bases, with 3 bases remaining between them. Here the CDR3 DNA reads TGTGCCAGCAGCTTAGTTAGAAACACCATATATTTT. Translating it yields CASSLVRNTIYF.

This clone is a singleton in its sample. The rearrangement joins TRBV13 to TRBJ2-1; TRBD2 matches 8 bases. V was clipped by 2 bases and J by 2 bases; unmatched bases: 2. This CDR3 has 15 residues. Germline V gene lookup returns CDR1 PRHDT and CDR2 FYEKMQ (reference sequence). The CDR3 nucleotides are TGTGCCAGCAGCTTAAACGGGAGGGCCTACAATGAGCAGTTCTTC. It is translated as CASSLNGRAYNEQFF.

The chain is built from TRBV19 and TRBJ1-5; a weak D match, TRBD1 (5 bases). V dropped 7 bases and J dropped 6 bases, with 19 bases sitting between them. Germline values: CDR1 LNHDA, CDR2 SQIVND (reference sequence). The CDR3 loop spans 15 amino acids. DNA for the CDR3: TGTGCCAGTATGGGGGGGAAGGGGCGCTTTCAGCCCCAGCATTTT. This codes for CASMGGKGRFQPQHF.

This rearrangement joins TRBV5-1 to TRBJ2-1, with D tentatively TRBD2 (7 bases). Germline loops: CDR1 SGHRS, CDR2 YFSETQ. The V and J ends lost 3 bases and 9 bases respectively, with 19 bases between them. The CDR3 runs to 15 residues. The CDR3 loop reads CASSSSGTRNTEQFF. In DNA, the CDR3 is TGCGCCAGCAGCTCCAGCGGGACACGCAACACTGAGCAGTTCTTC.

This clone came up once. In DNA form, the CDR3 reads TGTGCCAGTAGTCTTAGGACCAGCGGCGACGGGCAGTACTTC. Translated, it gives CASSLRTSGDGQYF. V gene TRBV19 combines with J gene TRBJ2-7, with a tentative D call TRBD2 (5 bases). This CDR3 comprises 14 residues. Between the trimmed V and J ends, which lost 5 bases and 9 bases, there was a span of 20 bases. Germline V CDR1 and CDR2: LNHDA, SQIVND (reference sequence).

The chain couples TRBV27 to TRBJ2-3, with 7 positions matching TRBD2. This CDR3 region has 17 residues. CDR1 MNHEY and CDR2 SMNVEV come from the germline V gene (reference sequence). After removal of 0 bases from V and 2 bases from J, the junction contained 8 bases not matched to a gene. CDR3 sequence: CASSLSISGTATDTQYF. DNA of the CDR3: TGTGCCAGCAGTTTATCGATCAGCGGGACTGCCACAGATACGCAGTATTTT.

The genes are TRBV5-1 and TRBJ2-7; 12 bases are shared with TRBD2. Germline CDR1 and CDR2: SGHRS and YFSETQ. J lost 4 bases, V lost 4 bases, and 9 bases had no gene match. The CDR3 runs 16 residues. The CDR3 coding sequence is TGCGCCAGCAGCATACGACTAGCGGGGGAGCCTTACGAGCAGTACTTC. This encodes CASSIRLAGEPYEQYF.

This rearrangement joins TRBV5-1 to TRBJ1-2; the D is unclear. The V end lost 0 bases, the J end lost 4 bases, and 22 bases lay between the germline ends. The CDR3 has 18 amino acids. Germline V CDR1 and CDR2: SGHRS, YFSETQ. CDR3 sequence (DNA): TGCGCCAGCAGCTTGGGGAGGCGGACGGTGGATGGTAGCTATGGCTACACCTTC. Encoded protein: CASSLGRRTVDGSYGYTF.

The CDR3 DNA reads as TGTGCCAGCTCCCCGTCTAGGGAGACATGGGGCTACACCTTC. Translated, it gives CASSPSRETWGYTF. This chain connects TRBV18 to TRBJ1-2; D not resolved. The V gene lost 6 bases and the J gene lost 8 bases, with 19 bases spanning the gap. CDR3 size: 14 residues. In germline, CDR1 is KGHSH, CDR2 LQKENI.

The chain links TRBV15 to TRBJ1-4, with D perhaps TRBD1 (5 bases). Germline assignment: CDR1 LNHNV and CDR2 YYDKDF (reference sequence). Trimming stripped 5 bases from V and 1 base from J, with 11 bases between. CDR3 size: 15 residues. CDR3 loop: CATSGDRETNEKLFF. CDR3 DNA: TGTGCCACCAGCGGCGACAGAGAAACTAATGAAAAACTGTTTTTT.

This chain uses TRBV4-2 with TRBJ1-5; TRBD1 is a possible D gene (6 bases). The germline CDR1 and CDR2 sequences are LGHNA and YNFKEQ. V lost 4 bases, J lost 0 bases, and 13 bases lay in between. The CDR3 has 16 amino acids. The CDR3 protein is CASSPLVGASNQPQHF. In DNA form, the CDR3 reads TGTGCCAGCAGCCCCTTGGTGGGGGCTAGCAATCAGCCCCAGCATTTT.

This chain links TRBV5-4 with TRBJ2-2, with TRBD2 identical over 8 bases. The germline V gene encodes CDR1 SGHNT and CDR2 YYREEE (reference sequence). The CDR3 consists of 15 residues. Losses at the gene ends were 3 bases for V and 3 bases for J; bases not matched to a gene: 4. The CDR3 here is CASSSAGGYTGELFF. In DNA, the CDR3 is TGTGCCAGCAGCTCCGCGGGGGGTTACACCGGGGAGCTGTTTTTT. Full variable domain (remainder filled in from reference TRBV5-4 and TRBJ2-2): ETGVTQSPTHLIKTRGQQVTLRCSSQSGHNTVSWYQQALGQGPQFIFQYYREEENGRGNFPPRFSGLQFPNYSSELNVNALELDDSALYLCASSSAGGYTGELFFGEGSRLTVL.